A single sample is the source of the 19 T cell receptor beta chains below, sequenced in a study of response to subunit inactivated influenza vaccine. TCRdb fed the RT-PCR reads into MiXCR, producing one record per CDR3 protein. This table has 400,000 to 650,000 distinct CDR3 sequences, approximately 7.2% appearing once. This specimen consisted of PBMCs from blood, obtained around 25 months after vaccination. These receptors were collected from a man in his fifties or sixties who received an inactivated influenza vaccine.

This chain uses TRBV20-1 with TRBJ2-2, with 7 bases that match TRBD1. The germline V gene has CDR1 DFQATT and CDR2 SNEGSKA (reference sequence). The CDR3 has 13 residues. V gave up 6 bases and J gave up 5 bases; unmatched junction bases: 6. The CDR3 spells CSATTGWTGELFF. In DNA, the CDR3 is TGCAGTGCGACGACAGGGTGGACCGGGGAGCTGTTTTTT.

This clonotype came up a few times. The chain recombines TRBV7-9 with TRBJ2-3; the match to TRBD2 covers 12 bases. Germline V gene sequence: CDR1 SEHNR, CDR2 FQNEAQ (reference sequence). V trimming: 5 bases; J trimming: 2 bases; junction bases outside the gene matches: 5. The CDR3 runs 16 residues. The CDR3 reads CASSARTSGNTDTQYF. CDR3 nucleotide sequence: TGTGCCAGCAGCGCAAGGACTAGCGGGAACACAGATACGCAGTATTTT.

This clonotype has only a few counts. The rearrangement joins TRBV7-9 to TRBJ2-7, with TRBD2 identical over 7 bases. The CDR3 runs 14 residues. Germline CDR1 and CDR2: SEHNR and FQNEAQ (reference sequence). With 7 bases clipped from V and 3 bases from J, the junction kept 9 bases outside the gene matches. CDR3 in DNA: TGTGCCAGCACCGCCGTCGGGGGGTACTACGAGCAGTACTTC. Translating it yields CASTAVGGYYEQYF.

The chain couples TRBV6-1 to TRBJ2-7; the match to TRBD2 covers 7 bases. CDR1 and CDR2 from the germline V gene are MNHNS and SASEGT. Germline trimming cut 3 bases from V and 5 bases from J; bases unmatched to any gene: 7. CDR3 length equals 14 residues. This CDR3 is CASSEFREVDEQYF. The CDR3 coding sequence is TGTGCCAGCAGTGAGTTTCGGGAGGTGGACGAGCAGTACTTC.

The table lists this clonotype with a few counts. V is TRBV6-5 and J is TRBJ2-3; D is undetermined. From germline, CDR1 is MNHEY and CDR2 SVGAGI. Deletions cut 0 bases from V and 3 bases from J, with 16 bases between. The CDR3 runs 17 residues. The CDR3 is CASSYSLTRSLTDTQYF. The CDR3 DNA reads TGTGCCAGCAGTTACTCGTTGACTCGATCTCTAACAGATACGCAGTATTTT.

This clonotype was seen more than once but under ten times. The gene calls are TRBV5-1 and TRBJ1-1, with no clear D. The CDR3 is 15 amino acids. V lost 2 bases, J lost 5 bases, and 16 bases lay in between. CDR1 and CDR2 (germline): SGHRS, YFSETQ. CDR3 sequence (DNA): TGCGCCAGCAGCTTAGGTCCGGGGAGGTGGACTGAAGCTTTCTTT. Translation: CASSLGPGRWTEAFF.

This clonotype has ten or more counts. The rearrangement joins TRBV20-1 to TRBJ2-1; D is uncertain. The V end lost 0 bases, the J end lost 0 bases, and 15 bases lay between the germline ends. Looked up from germline, CDR1 is DFQATT and CDR2 is SNEGSKA (reference sequence). This CDR3 has 17 residues. The CDR3 reads CSARDYIGKSSYNEQFF. CDR3 nucleotides: TGCAGTGCTAGAGATTATATTGGGAAAAGCTCCTACAATGAGCAGTTCTTC.

This clonotype appeared many times. V gene TRBV5-1 combines with J gene TRBJ2-4, with D maybe TRBD2 (5 bases). Germline loops: CDR1 SGHRS, CDR2 YFSETQ. The CDR3 loop spans 14 amino acids. The ends were cut back, 2 bases at V and 0 bases at J, with 6 bases in the middle. CDR3: CASSFEGAKNIQYF. The CDR3 DNA reads TGCGCCAGCAGCTTCGAGGGAGCCAAAAACATTCAGTACTTC.

Turning to this clonotype: Just one base apart from a much larger clone, this may be a read error. The chain recombines TRBV7-2 with TRBJ2-5; 11 nucleotides agree with TRBD2. CDR1 and CDR2 (germline): SGHTA, FQGNSA. The CDR3 is 13 amino acids. V dropped 5 bases and J dropped 7; count of bases not matched to a gene: 3. The CDR3 sequence: CASSRTSGWTQYF. The CDR3 nucleotides are TGTGCCAGCAGCCGGACTAGCGGGTGGACCCAGTACTTC.

V usage is TRBV20-1 and J usage is TRBJ2-1; 11 positions match TRBD2. Germline V lookup: CDR1 DFQATT, CDR2 SNEGSKA (reference sequence). This CDR3 has 15 amino acids. Trimming at V came to 2 bases and at J to 7 bases, leaving 7 bases not matched to a gene. Here the CDR3 reads CSARRGSGRENEQFF. The CDR3 DNA reads as TGCAGTGCTAGAAGAGGTAGCGGGAGGGAGAATGAGCAGTTCTTC.

CDR3 sequence (DNA): TGTGCCAGCTCACCACTCGCGGGGCCCTACGAGCAGTACTTC. It yields the protein CASSPLAGPYEQYF. The V and J genes are TRBV18 and TRBJ2-7, with TRBD2 as a possible D gene (6 bases). CDR3 length: 14 amino acids. Between the trimmed V and J ends, which lost 1 base and 2 bases, there was a span of 9 bases. Germline-derived CDR1 and CDR2 are KGHSH and LQKENI.

This clonotype was seen only a few times. The chain uses TRBV6-1 and TRBJ2-2; 7 nucleotides match TRBD1. The CDR3 loop spans 13 amino acids. Trimming at V came to 7 bases and at J to 4 bases, leaving 3 bases not matched to a gene. Germline CDR1 is MNHNS and CDR2 is SASEGT. CDR3 DNA: TGTGCCAGCAACAACAGGGGCACCGGGGAGCTGTTTTTT. Translating gives CASNNRGTGELFF.

This clonotype was seen a handful of times. The rearrangement uses TRBV3-1 and TRBJ2-2; D remains unclear. V gave up 1 base and J gave up 6 bases, with 6 bases separating them. Per the germline V gene, CDR1 is LGHDT and CDR2 is YNNKEL (reference sequence). The CDR3 totals 13 residues. The CDR3 spells CASSQVGSGELFF. CDR3 in DNA: TGTGCCAGCAGCCAAGTAGGATCCGGGGAGCTGTTTTTT.

This clonotype appeared many times. The rearrangement links TRBV6-1 to TRBJ2-1, with 7 bases lining up with TRBD1. The germline V gene encodes CDR1 MNHNS and CDR2 SASEGT. The CDR3 runs to 14 residues. Trimming at V came to 8 bases and at J to 2 bases, leaving 6 bases not matched to a gene. In nucleotides, the CDR3 is TGTGCCAGCCAAAAAACAGGGGCCTACAATGAGCAGTTCTTC. Its protein is CASQKTGAYNEQFF.

The chain is built from TRBV29-1 and TRBJ2-1; no clear D gene. The CDR3 is 11 residues long. Trimming took off 6 bases at V and 12 bases at J, with 15 bases between the two ends. Per germline, CDR1 SQVTM and CDR2 ANQGSEA. The CDR3 reads CSVRVSMTQFF. CDR3 sequence (DNA): TGCAGCGTGAGAGTCTCAATGACGCAGTTCTTC.

This clonotype has more than one count but fewer than ten. V is TRBV10-3 and J is TRBJ2-7; D gene unclear. The germline CDR1 and CDR2 sequences are ENHRY and SYGVKD. V lost 0 bases and J 7 bases, leaving 10 bases between the germline ends. The CDR3 contains 13 residues. In nucleotides, the CDR3 is TGTGCCATCAGTGAGTCGACTCTGGGGGAGCAGTACTTC. It encodes CAISESTLGEQYF.

This chain joins TRBV20-1 and TRBJ1-3; D gene unclear. The CDR3 runs 13 residues. Deletions cut 0 bases from V and 10 bases from J, with 13 bases between. Germline V CDR1 and CDR2: DFQATT, SNEGSKA (reference sequence). The CDR3 region has the DNA TGCAGTGCTAGAGATGGGCAGCGGGATACCATATATTTT. This gives the protein CSARDGQRDTIYF.

Only a few counts were recorded for this clonotype. The gene calls are TRBV13 and TRBJ2-7; TRBD2 matches at 11 bases. J lost 2 bases, V lost 5 bases, and 5 bases had no gene match. The CDR3 spans 15 residues. CDR1 is PRHDT, CDR2 FYEKMQ, per germline (reference sequence). The DNA for the CDR3 is TGTGCCAGCAGCATTAGCGGGAGGGCCACCTACGAGCAGTACTTC. This codes for CASSISGRATYEQYF.

The chain is built from TRBV5-1 and TRBJ2-2; the D gene is possibly TRBD2 (6 bases). There are 16 residues in the CDR3. V shed 5 bases and J shed 0 bases, with 14 bases lying between them. Germline-derived CDR1 and CDR2 are SGHRS and YFSETQ. CDR3 region: CASRTGLNANTGELFF. Written as DNA, the CDR3 is TGCGCCAGCAGAACGGGACTGAACGCGAACACCGGGGAGCTGTTTTTT.